This T cell receptor beta chain originates from a study of blood T cell repertoires in COVID-19. Study-wide context: Sample material is recorded as cDNA or gDNA derived from T cells, B-cell-depleted T cells, or PBMCs.

The CDR3 is 18 residues long. Germline lookup yields CDR1 MGHRA and CDR2 YSYEKL. V lost 0 bases and J lost 2; bases outside the gene matches: 8. Sequencing was performed with immunoSEQ multiplex PCR; in TCRdb, only in-frame clones are kept and a portion is missing. The sample yields roughly 14,000 clones, 70% to 90% seen once. The sequence came from an elderly woman with COVID-19, enrolled during active disease. The chain recombines TRBV4-1 with TRBJ2-3, with TRBD2 matching 10 bases. The sample comprised peripheral blood. DNA for the CDR3: TGCGCCAGCAGCCAAGAGTCGGCTAGCGGGGGCAACACAGATACGCAGTATTTT. Protein product: CASSQESASGGNTDTQYF.